This T cell receptor (beta chain) was identified during a study of neurological immune-mediated disorders. This clonotype was counted many times. Its antigen remains unidentified. Synthesis of cDNA was accomplished via 5'RACE employing 10-nucleotide random UMIs. TCRdb recomputed calls from the 5' RACE reads with MiXCR, one row per CDR3 protein. The sample includes about 80,000 distinct CDR3 sequences, around 4.5% of them seen just once. Time point noted: longitudinal time-point 3. Overall study results and limits: Repertoires from 18 of 34 multiple sclerosis patients grouped phylogenetically into a related-CDR3 cluster, suggesting a possible signature.

Trimming removed 1 base from V and 7 bases from J, with 14 bases in between. Looked up from germline, CDR1 is MDHEN and CDR2 is SYDVKM. The CDR3 is 15 amino acids. Sequenced sample: PBMCs. The chain employs TRBV28 and TRBJ1-5, with D tentatively TRBD1 (5 bases). This receptor was obtained from a woman aged 60 to 75 with multiple sclerosis. CDR3 bases: TGTGCCAGCAGTTTATCAGGGCAGGGAGGGCAGCCCCAGCATTTT. It codes for CASSLSGQGGQPQHF.